This TCR beta chain was found in a study of technical replicates of blood from a few donors. Measured with immunoSEQ multiplex PCR; TCRdb has only the in-frame clones, and not every one. The sample carries tens of thousands of clones, roughly 92% recorded once. The TCR comes from a human donor in good health. Sequences were obtained from T cells isolated from PBMCs.

The CDR3 here is CASSFAAGGPQETQYF. The CDR3 DNA follows: TGTGCCAGCAGTTTTGCAGCGGGAGGCCCCCAAGAGACCCAGTACTTC. V usage is TRBV28 and J usage is TRBJ2-5; TRBD2 matches at 9 bases. V dropped 3 bases and J dropped 1; count of bases not matched to a gene: 6. The germline CDR1 and CDR2 sequences are MDHEN and SYDVKM. The CDR3 loop spans 16 amino acids.